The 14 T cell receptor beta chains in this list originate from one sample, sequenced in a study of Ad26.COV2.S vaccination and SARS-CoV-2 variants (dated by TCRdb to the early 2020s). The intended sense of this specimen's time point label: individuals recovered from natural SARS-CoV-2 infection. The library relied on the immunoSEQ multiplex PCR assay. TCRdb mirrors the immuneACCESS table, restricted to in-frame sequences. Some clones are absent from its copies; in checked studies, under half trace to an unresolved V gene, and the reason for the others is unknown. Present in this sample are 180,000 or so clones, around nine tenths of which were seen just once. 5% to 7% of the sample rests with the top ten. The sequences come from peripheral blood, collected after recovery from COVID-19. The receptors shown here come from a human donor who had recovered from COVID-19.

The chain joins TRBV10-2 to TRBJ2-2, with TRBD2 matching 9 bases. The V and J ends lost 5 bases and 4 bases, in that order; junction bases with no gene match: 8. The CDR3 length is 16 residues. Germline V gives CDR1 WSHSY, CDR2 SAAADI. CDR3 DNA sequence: TGCGCCAGCAGTTATCTAGCGGGGACCCCCACCGGGGAGCTGTTTTTT. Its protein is CASSYLAGTPTGELFF.

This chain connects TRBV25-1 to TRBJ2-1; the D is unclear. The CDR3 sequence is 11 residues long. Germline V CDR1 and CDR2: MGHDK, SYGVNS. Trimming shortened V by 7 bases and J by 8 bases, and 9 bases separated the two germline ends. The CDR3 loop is CASTRSHEQFF. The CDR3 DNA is TGTGCCAGCACTCGGAGTCATGAGCAGTTCTTC.

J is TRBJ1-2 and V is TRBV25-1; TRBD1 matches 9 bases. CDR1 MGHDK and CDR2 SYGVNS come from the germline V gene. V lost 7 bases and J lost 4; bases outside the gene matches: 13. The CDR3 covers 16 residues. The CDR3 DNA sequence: TGTGCCAGCATGCCAACAGGGACAGGGAGGGCCTATGGCTACACCTTC. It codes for CASMPTGTGRAYGYTF.

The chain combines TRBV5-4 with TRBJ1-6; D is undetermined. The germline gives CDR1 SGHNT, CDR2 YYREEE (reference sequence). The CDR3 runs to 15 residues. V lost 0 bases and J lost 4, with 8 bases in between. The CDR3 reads CASSLEVSYNSPLHF. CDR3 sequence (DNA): TGTGCCAGCAGCTTGGAGGTCAGTTATAATTCACCCCTCCACTTT.

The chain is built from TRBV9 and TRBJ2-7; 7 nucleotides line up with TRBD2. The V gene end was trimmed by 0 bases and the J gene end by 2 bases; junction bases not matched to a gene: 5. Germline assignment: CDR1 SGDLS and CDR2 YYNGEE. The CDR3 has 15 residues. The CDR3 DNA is TGTGCCAGCAGCGTAGGGGTAGCGGGTACCTACGAGCAGTACTTC. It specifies CASSVGVAGTYEQYF.

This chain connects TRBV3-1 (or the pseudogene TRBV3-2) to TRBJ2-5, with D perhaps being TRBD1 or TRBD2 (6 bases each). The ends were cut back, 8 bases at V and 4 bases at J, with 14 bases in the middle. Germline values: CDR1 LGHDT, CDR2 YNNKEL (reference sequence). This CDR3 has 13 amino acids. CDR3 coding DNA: TGTGCCAGCGGAGGGGGGAATGGAGAGACCCAGTACTTC. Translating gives CASGGGNGETQYF.

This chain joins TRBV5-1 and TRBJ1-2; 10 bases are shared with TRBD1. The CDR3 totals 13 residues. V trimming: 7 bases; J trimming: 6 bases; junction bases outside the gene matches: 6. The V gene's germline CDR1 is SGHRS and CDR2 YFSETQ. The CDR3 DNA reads TGCGCCAGCTGGACAGGGGGATCGGATGGCTACACCTTC. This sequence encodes CASWTGGSDGYTF.

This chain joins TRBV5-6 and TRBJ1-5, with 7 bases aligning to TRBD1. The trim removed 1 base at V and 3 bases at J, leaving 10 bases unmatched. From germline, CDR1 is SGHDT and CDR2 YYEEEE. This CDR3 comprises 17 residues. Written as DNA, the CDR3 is TGTGCCAGCAGCTTGTTTGGACAGGCCGCCACCAATCAGCCCCAGCATTTT. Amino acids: CASSLFGQAATNQPQHF.

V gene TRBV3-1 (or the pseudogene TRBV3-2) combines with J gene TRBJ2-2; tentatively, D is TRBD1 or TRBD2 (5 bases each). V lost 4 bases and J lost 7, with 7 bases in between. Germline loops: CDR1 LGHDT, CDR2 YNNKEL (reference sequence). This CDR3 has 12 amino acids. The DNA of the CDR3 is TGTGCCAGCAGCCTTGGGGGCGGGGAGCTGTTTTTT. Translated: CASSLGGGELFF.

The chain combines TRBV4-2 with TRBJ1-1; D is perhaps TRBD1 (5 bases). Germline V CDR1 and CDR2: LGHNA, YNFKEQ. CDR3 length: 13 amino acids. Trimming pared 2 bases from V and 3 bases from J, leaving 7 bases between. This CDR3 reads CASSQLGDTEAFF. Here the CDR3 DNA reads TGTGCCAGCAGCCAACTGGGGGACACTGAAGCTTTCTTT.

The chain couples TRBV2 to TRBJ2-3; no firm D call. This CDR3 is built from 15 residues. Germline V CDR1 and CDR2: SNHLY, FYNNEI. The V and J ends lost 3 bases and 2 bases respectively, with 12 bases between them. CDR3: CASSESALFTDTQYF. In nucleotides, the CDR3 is TGTGCCAGCAGTGAGAGCGCCCTCTTCACAGATACGCAGTATTTT.

The CDR3 DNA sequence: TGCGCCAGCAGCCCCCGGACTAGCGGAAAAGCTACAACAGATACGCAGTATTTT. Protein product: CASSPRTSGKATTDTQYF. The chain employs TRBV5-1 and TRBJ2-3; 10 bases match TRBD2. CDR3 size: 18 residues. V lost 4 bases, J lost 3 bases, and 14 bases stayed unmatched. Germline lookup yields CDR1 SGHRS and CDR2 YFSETQ.

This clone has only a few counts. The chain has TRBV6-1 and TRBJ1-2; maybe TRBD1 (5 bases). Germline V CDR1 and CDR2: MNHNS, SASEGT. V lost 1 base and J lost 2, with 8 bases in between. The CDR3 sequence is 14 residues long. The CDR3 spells CASSEVGRNYGYTF. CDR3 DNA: TGTGCCAGCAGTGAAGTGGGGCGCAACTATGGCTACACCTTC.

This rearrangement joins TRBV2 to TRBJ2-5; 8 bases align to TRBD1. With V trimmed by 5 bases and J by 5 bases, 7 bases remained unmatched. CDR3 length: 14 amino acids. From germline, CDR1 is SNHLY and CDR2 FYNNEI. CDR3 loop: CASSSGQGMETQYF. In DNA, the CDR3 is TGTGCCAGCAGTTCCGGACAGGGAATGGAGACCCAGTACTTC.